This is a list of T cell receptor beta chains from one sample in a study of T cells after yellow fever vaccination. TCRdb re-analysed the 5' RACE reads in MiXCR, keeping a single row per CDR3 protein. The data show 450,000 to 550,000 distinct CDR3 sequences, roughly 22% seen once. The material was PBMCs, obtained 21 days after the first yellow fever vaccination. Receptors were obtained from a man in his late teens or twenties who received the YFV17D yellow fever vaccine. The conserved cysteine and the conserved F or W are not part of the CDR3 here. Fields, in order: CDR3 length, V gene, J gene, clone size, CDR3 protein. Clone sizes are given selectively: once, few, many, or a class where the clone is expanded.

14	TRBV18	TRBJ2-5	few	ASSPSQTTSWRTQY
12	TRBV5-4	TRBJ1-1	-	ASSQQNLGTEAF
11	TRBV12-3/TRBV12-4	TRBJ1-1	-	ASSPGERTEAF
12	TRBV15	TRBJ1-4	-	AIQPGTGNEKLF
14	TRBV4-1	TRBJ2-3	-	ASSHLWRDRTDTQY
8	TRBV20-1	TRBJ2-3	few	SPSTRSKY
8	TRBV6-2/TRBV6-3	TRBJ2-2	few	ASGRGELF
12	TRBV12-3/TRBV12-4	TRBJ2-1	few	ASSLWDRVGEQF
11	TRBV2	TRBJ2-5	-	ASKRTAQETQY
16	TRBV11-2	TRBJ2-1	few	ASSLETIAGGIYNEQF
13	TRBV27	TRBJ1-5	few	ASAPGGRGKQPQH
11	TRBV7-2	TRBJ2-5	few	ASSPTRLETQY
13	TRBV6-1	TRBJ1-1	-	ASSRQDRGSAEAF
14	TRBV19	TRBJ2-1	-	ASIESGGSSFNEQF
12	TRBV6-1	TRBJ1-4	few	ASSVLGAYGKLF
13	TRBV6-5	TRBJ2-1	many	ASSYSLESNNEQF
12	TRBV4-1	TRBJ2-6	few	ASSHVSGANVLT
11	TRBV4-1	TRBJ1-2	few	ASSQRKGAGYT
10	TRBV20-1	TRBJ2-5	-	SAREYPETQY
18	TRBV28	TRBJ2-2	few	ASSSTDLSTVRSKTGELF
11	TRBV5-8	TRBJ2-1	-	ASSKYRGFEQF
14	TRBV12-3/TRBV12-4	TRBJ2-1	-	ASSFLAGGSRDEQF
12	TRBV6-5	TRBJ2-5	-	ASSYSTRKETQY
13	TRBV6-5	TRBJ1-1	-	ASSYSGLPYTEAF
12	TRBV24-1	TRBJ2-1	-	ATSGASGGHEQF
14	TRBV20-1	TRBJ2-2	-	SARASAGSDTGELF
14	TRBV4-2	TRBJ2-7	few	ASSQSGQGFPYEQY
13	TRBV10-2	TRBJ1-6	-	ASSESGGYNSPLH
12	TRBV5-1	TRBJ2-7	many	ASSLAGGNYEQY
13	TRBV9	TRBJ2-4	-	ASSGLGGVRDIQY
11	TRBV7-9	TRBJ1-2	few	ASTPQGGTGYT
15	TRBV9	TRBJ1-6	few	ASSDGGHRVNNSPLH
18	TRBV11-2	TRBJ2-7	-	ASSSLPGDHPKQQNYEQY
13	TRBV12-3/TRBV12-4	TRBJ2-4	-	ASRPSGAGKNIQY
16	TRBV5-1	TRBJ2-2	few	ASSHQLAGGPRTGELF
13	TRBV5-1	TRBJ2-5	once	ASSLGLVGQETQY
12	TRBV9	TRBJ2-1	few	ASSESPNYNEQF
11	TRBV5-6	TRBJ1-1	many	ASRGDRVTEAF
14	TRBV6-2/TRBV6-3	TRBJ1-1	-	ASSPHSPIMNTEAF
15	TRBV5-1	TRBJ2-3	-	ASSLVGRGVDTDTQY
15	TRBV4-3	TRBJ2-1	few	ASSQELSISSYNEQF
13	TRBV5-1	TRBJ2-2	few	ASSLDIVNTGELF
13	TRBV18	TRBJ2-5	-	ASSPGRAAVETQY
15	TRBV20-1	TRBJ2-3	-	SAPPVLAGGATDTQY
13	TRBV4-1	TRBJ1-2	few	ASSQGVLANYGYT
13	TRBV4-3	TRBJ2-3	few	ASSSRLAVTDTQY
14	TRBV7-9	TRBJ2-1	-	ASSPMDRGSYNEQF
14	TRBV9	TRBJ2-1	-	ASSARPGTTYNEQF
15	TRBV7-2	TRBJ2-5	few	ASSMRVGGGAAKTQY
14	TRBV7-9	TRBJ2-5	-	ASSFGDRGKRETQY
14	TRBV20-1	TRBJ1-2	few	SARDPDRGPIYGYT